The 16 T cell receptor beta chains reported below all come from one sample, sequenced in a study of cytomegalovirus exposure and HLA in healthy donors. Amplification used 60 Vbeta primers and 13 Jbeta primers. Method: immunoSEQ multiplex PCR; TCRdb's copy keeps in-frame clones and lacks some. Of some 150,000 clones in the sample, about 85% were seen once. The sample was PBMCs. These receptors were obtained from a woman aged 18 to 35 in good health and CMV-seronegative.

The V call is TRBV19, the J call TRBJ1-1; 7 bases match TRBD1. Trimming cost V 5 bases and J 0 bases; bases outside gene matches: 9. This CDR3 is 16 amino acids long. The germline gives CDR1 LNHDA, CDR2 SQIVND (reference sequence). The CDR3 is CASSATTGTLNTEAFF. CDR3 coding DNA: TGTGCCAGTAGTGCCACGACAGGGACTTTGAACACTGAAGCTTTCTTT.

This sequence joins TRBV7-2 and TRBJ2-3; D possibly corresponds to TRBD1 (6 bases). V lost 1 base to trimming and J lost 0 bases, with 11 bases between them. CDR1 is SGHTA and CDR2 is FQGNSA in the germline V gene. CDR3 length: 16 amino acids. CDR3 sequence: CASSLGGPTSTDTQYF. CDR3 coding DNA: TGTGCCAGCAGCTTAGGGGGGCCTACTAGCACAGATACGCAGTATTTT.

V gene TRBV23-1 combines with J gene TRBJ2-5, with 7 bases matching TRBD1. TRBV23-1 is designated an ORF whose function remains uncertain. V trimming: 1 base; J trimming: 1 base; junction bases outside the gene matches: 6. The CDR3 is made up of 16 amino acids. The CDR3 coding sequence is TGCGCCAGCAGTCAATATGTACAGGGGATCCAAGAGACCCAGTACTTC. Protein: CASSQYVQGIQETQYF.

This chain uses TRBV28 with TRBJ1-5; TRBD1 might be the D (6 bases). The ends were cut back, 10 bases at V and 0 bases at J, with 10 bases in the middle. The V gene's germline CDR1 is MDHEN and CDR2 SYDVKM. CDR3 size: 13 residues. As DNA, the CDR3 is TGTGCCATCACAGGGATTAGCAATCAGCCCCAGCATTTT. This encodes CAITGISNQPQHF.

V is TRBV18 and J is TRBJ2-1, with D maybe TRBD1 (5 bases). The V end was cut by 2 bases, the J end by 1 base, with 12 bases between. Germline V gene data show CDR1 as KGHSH and CDR2 as LQKENI. This CDR3 has 16 residues. For the CDR3, the DNA is TGTGCCAGCTCACCAGGATCGCAGGGTTCCTACAATGAGCAGTTCTTC. Its protein product is CASSPGSQGSYNEQFF.

The V call is TRBV25-1, the J call TRBJ1-1; 8 positions match TRBD1. CDR1 is MGHDK and CDR2 is SYGVNS in the germline V gene. This CDR3 region has 14 residues. The V gene end was trimmed by 6 bases and the J gene end by 1 base; junction bases not matched to a gene: 4. CDR3 DNA: TGTGCCAGCAGGGAACAGGGGGGGAACACTGAAGCTTTCTTT. As protein: CASREQGGNTEAFF. The full variable domain, rest sourced from reference TRBV25-1 and TRBJ1-1, is EADIYQTPRYLVIGTGKKITLECSQTMGHDKMYWYQQDPGMELHLIHYSYGVNSTEKGDLSSESTVSRIRTEHFPLTLESARPSHTSQYLCASREQGGNTEAFFGQGTRLTVV.

The J gene is TRBJ1-2, the V gene TRBV30; TRBD1 aligns across 7 bases. Germline V CDR1 and CDR2: GTSNPN, SVGIG (reference sequence). The J segment lost 5 bases and the V segment lost 3 bases, leaving 6 bases of the junction unmatched. This CDR3 comprises 13 residues. CDR3 in amino acids: CAWSYAQGYGYTF. In DNA, the CDR3 is TGTGCCTGGAGCTATGCACAGGGGTATGGCTACACCTTC.

For this clone: An end of the junction does not agree with germline; a read error may underlie this. The sample contains more than one DNA sequence encoding this CDR3. The rearrangement joins TRBV5-4 to TRBJ2-3; D remains ambiguous. Germline lookup yields CDR1 SGHNT and CDR2 YYREEE (reference sequence). The CDR3 is 15 residues long. The CDR3, as DNA: TGCGCCAGCAGCTCCGCGGAGACGATGACAGATACGCAGTATTTT. It is translated as CASSSAETMTDTQYF.

The chain uses TRBV27 and TRBJ2-2, with D maybe TRBD1 (6 bases). Germline assignment: CDR1 MNHEY and CDR2 SMNVEV (reference sequence). Trimming removed 6 bases from V and 4 bases from J, with 9 bases in between. This CDR3 region has 13 residues. As DNA, the CDR3 is TGTGCCAGCAGGTTACAGGGCACCGGGGAGCTGTTTTTT. It codes for CASRLQGTGELFF.

The chain employs TRBV7-9 and TRBJ2-7; 7 positions match TRBD1. The CDR3 extends over 14 amino acids. Per germline, CDR1 SEHNR and CDR2 FQNEAQ (reference sequence). V was clipped by 6 bases and J by 3 bases; unmatched bases: 8. CDR3 DNA sequence: TGTGCCAGCAGTTCTCTCGACAGGGACTACGAGCAGTACTTC. This gives the protein CASSSLDRDYEQYF.

As regards this clone: At one end the junction does not follow the germline gene, possibly because of a read error. The chain joins TRBV7-9 to TRBJ1-5; D unresolved. Germline assignment: CDR1 SEHNR and CDR2 FQNEAQ (reference sequence). The CDR3 spans 16 residues. CDR3: CSSSLAAAHSNQPQHF. The CDR3 nucleotides read TGTTCCAGCAGCTTAGCGGCGGCCCATAGCAATCAGCCCCAGCATTTT.

The chain combines TRBV11-2 with TRBJ1-2; 10 nucleotides align to TRBD1. CDR1 SGHAT and CDR2 FQNNGV come from the germline V gene. The CDR3 loop spans 14 amino acids. The V gene end was trimmed by 4 bases and the J gene end by 7 bases; junction bases not matched to a gene: 6. CDR3 nucleotide sequence: TGTGCCAGCAGCTCCGCCTGGACAGGGGGTGGCTACACCTTC. This sequence encodes CASSSAWTGGGYTF.

The chain joins TRBV11-1 to TRBJ1-5; 8 bases fit TRBD1. The CDR3 runs to 14 residues. V shed 5 bases and J 5 bases; nucleotides not matched to a gene: 5. Germline V gene lookup returns CDR1 SGHAT and CDR2 FQDESV (reference sequence). The CDR3 spells CASSRDRRDQPQHF. The CDR3 coding sequence is TGTGCCAGCAGCAGGGACAGGAGGGATCAGCCCCAGCATTTT.

This chain connects TRBV6-5 to TRBJ1-1; D is possibly TRBD1 (6 bases). The CDR3 length is 14 residues. Germline-derived CDR1 and CDR2 are MNHEY and SVGAGI. V was clipped by 8 bases and J by 3 bases, with 16 bases between them. In DNA, the CDR3 is TGTGCCAGCGGGTACAGGGAGGGGTACACTGAAGCTTTCTTT. Translating it yields CASGYREGYTEAFF.

This chain connects TRBV14 to TRBJ1-2, with TRBD1 matching 8 bases. Germline assignment: CDR1 SGHDN and CDR2 FVKESK. V was pared by 4 bases and J by 2 bases, with 3 bases of the junction left unmatched. This CDR3 region has 14 residues. CDR3 coding DNA: TGTGCCAGCAGCCCCCGGACAGGGAACTATGGCTACACCTTC. Translating it yields CASSPRTGNYGYTF.

This chain connects TRBV6-1 to TRBJ1-2, with 8 bases identical to TRBD1. Germline trimming cut 3 bases from V and 6 bases from J; bases unmatched to any gene: 3. The CDR3 is 13 amino acids. Germline assignment: CDR1 MNHNS and CDR2 SASEGT. The CDR3 loop is CASSEDREHGYTF. The CDR3 nucleotides are TGTGCCAGCAGTGAGGACAGGGAACATGGCTACACCTTC.